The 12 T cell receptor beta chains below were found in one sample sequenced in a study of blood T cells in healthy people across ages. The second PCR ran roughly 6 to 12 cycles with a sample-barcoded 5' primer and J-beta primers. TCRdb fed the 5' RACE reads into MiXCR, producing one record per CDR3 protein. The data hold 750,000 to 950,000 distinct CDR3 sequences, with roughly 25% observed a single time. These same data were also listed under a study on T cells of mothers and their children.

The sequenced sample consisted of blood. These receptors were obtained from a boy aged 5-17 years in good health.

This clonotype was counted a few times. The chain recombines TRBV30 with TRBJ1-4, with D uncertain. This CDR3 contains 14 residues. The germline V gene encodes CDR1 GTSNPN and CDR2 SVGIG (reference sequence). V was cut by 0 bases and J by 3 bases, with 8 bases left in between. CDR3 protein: CAWSVAQSNEKLFF. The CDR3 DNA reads TGTGCCTGGAGTGTGGCGCAGTCTAATGAAAAACTGTTTTTT.

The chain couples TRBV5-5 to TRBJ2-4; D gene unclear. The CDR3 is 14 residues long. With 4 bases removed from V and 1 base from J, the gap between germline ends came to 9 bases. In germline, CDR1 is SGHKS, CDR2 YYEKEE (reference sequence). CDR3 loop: CASSAPMAKNIQYF. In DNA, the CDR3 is TGTGCCAGCAGCGCGCCCATGGCCAAAAACATTCAGTACTTC.

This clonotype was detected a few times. Here the CDR3 reads CSAREQDYGYTF. Here the CDR3 DNA reads TGCAGTGCTAGGGAACAGGACTATGGCTACACCTTC. The rearrangement joins TRBV20-1 to TRBJ1-2; D may be TRBD1 (5 bases). The CDR3 totals 12 residues. The germline V gene has CDR1 DFQATT and CDR2 SNEGSKA (reference sequence). V shed 3 bases and J shed 3 bases, with 8 bases lying between them.

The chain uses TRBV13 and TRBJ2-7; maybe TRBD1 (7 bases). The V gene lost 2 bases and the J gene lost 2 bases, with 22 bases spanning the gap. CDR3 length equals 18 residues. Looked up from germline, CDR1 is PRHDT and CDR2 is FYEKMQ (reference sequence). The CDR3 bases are TGTGCCAGCAGCTTAAGGGCAGGGGGGTTCACCTATCCCTACGAGCAGTACTTC. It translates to CASSLRAGGFTYPYEQYF.

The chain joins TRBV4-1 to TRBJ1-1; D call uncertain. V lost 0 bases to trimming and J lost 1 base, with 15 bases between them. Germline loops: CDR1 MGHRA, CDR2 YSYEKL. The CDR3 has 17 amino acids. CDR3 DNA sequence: TGCGCCAGCAGCCAAGATCATCTCGCTCCAACGAACACTGAAGCTTTCTTT. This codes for CASSQDHLAPTNTEAFF.

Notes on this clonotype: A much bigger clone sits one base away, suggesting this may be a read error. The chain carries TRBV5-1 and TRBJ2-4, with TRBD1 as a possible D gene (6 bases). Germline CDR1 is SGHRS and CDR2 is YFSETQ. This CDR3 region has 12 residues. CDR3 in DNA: TGCGCCAGCAGCCCCCAGGGGAACATTCAGCACTTC. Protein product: CASSPQGNIQHF.

The CDR3 sequence: CASRSGSTYEQYF. CDR3 bases: TGTGCCAGCAGGAGCGGGAGCACCTACGAGCAGTACTTC. V usage is TRBV2 and J usage is TRBJ2-7; the match to TRBD2 covers 8 bases. V dropped 6 bases and J dropped 2; count of bases not matched to a gene: 3. The length of the CDR3 is 13 residues. The V gene's germline CDR1 is SNHLY and CDR2 FYNNEI.

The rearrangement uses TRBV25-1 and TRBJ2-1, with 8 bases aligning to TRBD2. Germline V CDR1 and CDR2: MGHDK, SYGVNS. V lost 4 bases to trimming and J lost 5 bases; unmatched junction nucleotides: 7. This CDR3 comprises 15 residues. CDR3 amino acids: CASSAPGGGHNEQFF. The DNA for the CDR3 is TGTGCCAGCAGTGCCCCGGGGGGGGGCCACAATGAGCAGTTCTTC.

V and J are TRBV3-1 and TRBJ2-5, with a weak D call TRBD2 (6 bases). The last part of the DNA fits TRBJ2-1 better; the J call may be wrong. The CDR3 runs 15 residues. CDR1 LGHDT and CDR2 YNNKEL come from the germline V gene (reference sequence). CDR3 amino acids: CASRHSPGVGNEQFF. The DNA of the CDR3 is TGTGCCAGCAGGCACTCTCCGGGGGTTGGCAATGAGCAGTTCTTC.

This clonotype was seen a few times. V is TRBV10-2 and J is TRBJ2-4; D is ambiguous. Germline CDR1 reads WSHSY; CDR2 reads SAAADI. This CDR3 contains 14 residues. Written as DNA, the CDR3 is TGCGCGTCTTCGGGTACCATAGCCAAAAACATTCAGTACTTC. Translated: CASSGTIAKNIQYF.

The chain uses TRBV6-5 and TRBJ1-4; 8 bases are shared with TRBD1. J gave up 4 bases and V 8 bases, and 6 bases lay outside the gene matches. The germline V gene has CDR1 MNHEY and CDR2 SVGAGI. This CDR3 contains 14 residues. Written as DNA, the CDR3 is TGTGCCAGCTCAAGACAGGGGATTAATGAAAAACTGTTTTTT. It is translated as CASSRQGINEKLFF.

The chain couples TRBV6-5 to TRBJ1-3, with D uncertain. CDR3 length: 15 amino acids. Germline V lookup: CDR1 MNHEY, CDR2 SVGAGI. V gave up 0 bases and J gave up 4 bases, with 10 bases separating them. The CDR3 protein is CASSYSGALGNTIYF. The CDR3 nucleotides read TGTGCCAGCAGTTACTCGGGAGCCCTAGGAAACACCATATATTTT.